This T cell receptor beta chain comes out of a study of cytomegalovirus exposure and HLA in healthy donors (dated by TCRdb to between 2016 and 2019). A note on the overall study: According to a later analysis, the 110 or so validation repertoires were produced on the same platform as the 680 or so repertoires of the first cohort. The study aimed to test whether cataloging public T cell receptors could reveal signatures of past pathogen exposure. To predict cytomegalovirus infection status, the study brought together high-throughput TCR immunosequencing, statistical association of individual TCRs with disease status, and machine learning. In addition to the first cohort of around 670 subjects, a separate validation cohort of 120 different subjects was used.

Receptors were amplified or captured by the immunoSEQ multiplex PCR assay. On the authors' methods: A statistical classification framework was built for diagnosing cytomegalovirus status from the catalog of TCR beta chain sequences. In its TCRdb copy, this immuneACCESS table keeps in-frame sequences only and misses some clones. Where compared with another copy, unresolved V genes explain less than half of these, and the others have no known cause. V, J and clone size reflect that table, while D and trimming were determined from the DNA. This sample has over 100,000 clones in its table, and around 89% of those were observed once. The ten largest make up about 6.3% of the sample. Separate from the approximately 730-subject first cohort, the validation cohort of some 130 subjects was the group to which the donors belonged. The junction shows trimming of 3 bases on V and 0 bases on J, plus 12 bases between the germline ends. The CDR1 and CDR2 encoded by the germline V gene (reference sequence) are LNHNV and YYDKDF. The cysteine opens and the phenylalanine closes a CDR3 of 16 amino acids. The only DNA kept is the CDR3, 48 bases in frame from the first base.

The full study reports these points: The classifier was reported to diagnose cytomegalovirus status with high specificity and sensitivity in both the original cohort and the validation cohort. All 120 or so repertoires were used to score co-occurrence in the validation cohort in a later analysis, because that analysis had no HLA typing for the cohort. Most TCR sequences were seen in very few donors, while some public TCRs were found in many individuals. In the study, about 150 TCR beta chains were listed as associated with cytomegalovirus. A later analysis found that TCRs clustered in the first cohort also tended to co-occur in the roughly 120 validation repertoires, with 94% of cluster scores above 0. Three of the identified cytomegalovirus-associated TCR beta chains were confirmed in vitro to be specific for cytomegalovirus antigens. It was suggested by the authors that the approach could potentially be generalized to other disease states and immunological phenotypes.

Note on this clone: The antigen this receptor binds is unknown. Base qualities are not provided; no much larger clone lies one nucleotide away.

Source material: PBMCs. The chain couples TRBV15 to TRBJ1-5, with the D gene too uncertain to name. The TCR sequence derives from a young woman in good health and CMV-seropositive. The CDR3 loop reads CATSRTGSHSNQPQHF. The nucleotide sequence reads as follows: TGTGCCACCAGCAGGACGGGGAGCCATAGCAATCAGCCCCAGCATTTT. With the portions outside the CDR3 filled from the reference TRBV15 and TRBJ1-5 genes, the complete variable region becomes DAMVIQNPRYQVTQFGKPVTLSCSQTLNHNVMYWYQQKSSQAPKLLFHYYDKDFNNEADTPDNFQSRRPNTSFCFLDIRSPGLGDTAMYLCATSRTGSHSNQPQHFGDGTRLSIL.